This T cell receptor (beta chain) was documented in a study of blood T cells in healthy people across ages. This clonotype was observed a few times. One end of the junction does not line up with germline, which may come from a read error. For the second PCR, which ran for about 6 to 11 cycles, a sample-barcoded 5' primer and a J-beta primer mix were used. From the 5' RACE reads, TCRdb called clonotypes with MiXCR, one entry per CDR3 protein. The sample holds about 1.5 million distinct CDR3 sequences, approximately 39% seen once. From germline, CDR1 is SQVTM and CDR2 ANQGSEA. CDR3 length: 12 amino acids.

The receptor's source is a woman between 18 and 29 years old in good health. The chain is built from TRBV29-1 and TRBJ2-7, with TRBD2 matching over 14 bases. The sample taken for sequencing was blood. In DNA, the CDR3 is TGTAGCTTAGGACTAGCGGGAGGAACCCAGTACTTC. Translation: CSLGLAGGTQYF.